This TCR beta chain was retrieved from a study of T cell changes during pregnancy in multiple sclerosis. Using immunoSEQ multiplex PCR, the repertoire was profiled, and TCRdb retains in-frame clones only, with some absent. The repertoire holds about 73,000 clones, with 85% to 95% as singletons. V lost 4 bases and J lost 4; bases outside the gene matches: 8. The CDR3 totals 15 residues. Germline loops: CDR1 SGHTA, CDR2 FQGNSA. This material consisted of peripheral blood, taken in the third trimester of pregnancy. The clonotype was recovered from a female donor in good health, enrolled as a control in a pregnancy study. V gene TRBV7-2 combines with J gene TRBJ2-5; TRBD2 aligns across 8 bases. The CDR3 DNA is TGTGCCAGCAGCTCGGGAGGGGTCGGAGGAGAGACCCAGTACTTC. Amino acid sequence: CASSSGGVGGETQYF.